This T cell receptor beta chain was captured by sequencing in a study of cytomegalovirus exposure and HLA in healthy donors (TCRdb year 2017). Background for the entire study: An earlier analysis of roughly 500 of the donors reported about 250 Gb of sequence data and roughly 110 million unique TCR beta sequences from about 200 million T cells. Donor age, sex, ethnicity and CMV serostatus were collected together with the repertoire data. In a later genetic analysis, genome-wide SNP genotypes for about 65% of the 666 donors were used, and that subset was treated as a discovery cohort. The number of typed donors differed by locus: roughly 629-630 for A, B, C, DRB1 and DQB1; 500 to 550 for DQA1; fewer than 610 for DPA1; and around 450 for DPB1. The study aimed to test whether cataloging public T cell receptors could reveal signatures of past pathogen exposure. The genetic ancestry cluster associated with self-reported Caucasian donors included 81% of the approximately 410 genotyped donors. About 5 DR-DQ haplotypes were handled as single units for association and clustering, since linkage in the cohort was strong. An earlier analysis of several hundred of the donors applied high-throughput TCR beta sequencing to assess whether each TCR beta V gene segment acted as functional or pseudogenic. Along with the roughly 670-subject first cohort, a separate validation cohort of over a hundred different subjects was used. High-throughput TCR immunosequencing, statistical association of individual TCRs with disease status, and machine learning were combined to predict cytomegalovirus infection status. A later analysis re-examined previously published TCR beta repertoires from 610 or so donors and added high-resolution HLA genotyping to investigate patterns of TCR occurrence. The later analysis used no new phenotypic data to find candidate immune exposures, relying instead on TCR beta sequences and their occurrence across donors. HLA typing covered class I and class II loci at four-digit resolution. About 280 gigabases of sequencing data and some 85 million unique TCR sequences were included in an early release covering under 650 HLA-typed donors. All discovery cohort repertoires had been generated on a single sequencing platform. Using immunosequencing, the study profiled T cell repertoires from about 650 subjects and related those repertoires to cytomegalovirus serostatus. Among approximately 370 genotyped donors of the cohort, an average of roughly 230,000 unique TCR beta nucleotide sequences was sequenced per donor, of which about 20% were non-productive.

In total, approximately 690 healthy bone marrow donors made up the cohort. Cohort members were all nominally healthy when sampled, although unrecorded immune exposures were likely present. The donor was CMV seropositive and was included in the group of 289 seropositive cohort members. A peripheral blood sample was provided by each donor, and peripheral blood mononuclear cells were used for TCR beta sequencing. Genomic DNA extraction from the blood cell samples was performed with the Qiagen DNeasy Blood Extraction Kit. Study-wide findings and limitations: Linkage disequilibrium might explain the correlated functional status among segregating V segments, but an unknown experimental factor could not be ruled out. In a later analysis, most CMV-associated TCR beta chains were found to appear HLA-restricted, with HLA associations seemingly driven largely by CMV exposure. Because counts were too low, seventeen rarely observed V segments, including chromosome 9 orphons, were left out of the earlier analysis of some 640 of the donors. A further reported finding was that TCR beta sequences accurately predicted the HLA-A and HLA-B alleles for most subjects in the first cohort. HLA typing was unavailable for some donors at each locus, so association tests used only the typed subset. According to a later analysis, TCR association rates differed among HLA loci, with DRB1 alleles showing the most associated TCRs and HLA-C alleles showing the fewest. The study listed 150 to 200 TCR beta chains as associated with cytomegalovirus. In a later genetic analysis, fewer N-insertions in productive TCRs were reported among donors in an Asian-associated ancestry cluster than the approximately 710-donor mean. CMV serostatus was the only immune exposure information available for the cohort. The sequencing pipeline was judged likely to have produced a cluster of highly shared sequence variants as a technical artifact. Some IMGT-functional V segments, including TRBV6-2 and TRBV6-3, could not be distinguished by the 87-base-pair reads and were therefore excluded. According to a later analysis, parvovirus B19, influenza, CMV and Epstein-Barr virus appeared linked to several top co-occurrence clusters. Only TCR beta chains were sequenced in this cohort, and the absence of alpha or paired-chain data limited detectable features. An earlier analysis of approximately 530 of the donors showed that most TCR beta V segments appeared in productive rearrangements either about 87% or about 30% of the time, which broadly matched IMGT annotations. In vitro tests confirmed that three of the cytomegalovirus-associated TCR beta chains recognize cytomegalovirus antigens. In a later analysis, HLA-associated TCR beta chains were found to be more clonally expanded and to have lower generation probabilities than equally common non-associated chains. Specific HLA alleles were associated with around 18,000 TCR beta sequences at a false discovery rate of 0.05 in a later analysis. Most TCR sequences were observed very rarely across donors, whereas some public TCRs were present in many individuals. Presence/absence analyses assumed roughly uniform sequencing depth across donors, an assumption that may not hold. Strong co-occurrence of HLA alleles, especially DR and DQ, made assigning TCR associations to individual alleles difficult. An association between a missense DCLRE1C variant and V-gene and J-gene trimming of TCR beta chains was found in a later genetic analysis and replicated in an independent cohort. It was suggested by the authors that the approach could potentially be generalized to other disease states and immunological phenotypes. The classifier was reported to diagnose cytomegalovirus status with high specificity and sensitivity in both the original and validation cohorts.

About this clone itself: Its antigen is currently not known. Base qualities were left out, and no much larger clone turns up one base away.

The method was the immunoSEQ multiplex PCR assay. The multiplex PCR relied on a mix of 60 forward primers for TCR Vbeta segments and 13 reverse primers for TCR Jbeta segments. The CDR3 region of rearranged TCR beta genes was amplified from genomic DNA with a multiplex PCR assay. The Illumina HiSeq System was used to sequence the amplified TCR beta libraries as 87-base-pair reads. The source study handled its data this way. Across the 670 or so repertoires, a later analysis counted roughly 77 million unique TCR beta chains, roughly 11 million of which were shared by at least two donors. Raw reads were error-corrected and collapsed into unique sequences with a nearest-neighbor algorithm that merged closely related sequences to remove PCR and sequencing errors. CDR3 sequences were aligned to IMGT reference sequences to assign V, D and J gene segments. For a sequence to be retained, a match of at least six nucleotides was required to both a V gene segment and a J gene segment. A rearrangement was called productive if the CDR3 had no stop codons and remained in frame with V and J, and every other rearrangement was called non-productive. Following IMGT convention, CDR3 was defined as the stretch from the second conserved V-encoded cysteine up to the conserved J-encoded phenylalanine. Sequences without an unambiguous match to a single V gene segment were excluded from the earlier analysis of about 630 of the donors. In an earlier analysis of roughly 600 of the donors, a V segment was called functional when productive rearrangements were above 56.7%, and segregating when the standard deviation between donors exceeded 5%. A statistical classification framework was built for diagnosing cytomegalovirus status from the catalog of TCR beta chain sequences. In a later analysis, V and J genes were assigned by comparing TCR nucleotide sequences against IMGT/GENE-DB human TR gene sequences. Using the TCRdist pipeline, a later analysis assigned CDR3 sequences along with most-parsimonious VDJ recombination scenarios. In a later analysis, each TCR beta chain was defined by its CDR3 amino acid sequence together with its V-gene family, and reads without a unique V-gene family were excluded. A later analysis removed 592 highly shared, low-generation-probability nucleotide sequences to deal with suspected cross-contamination and a sequencing artifact. In a later analysis, a clonal expansion index was calculated for each public chain from normalized within-repertoire ranks of inferred template counts. In a later analysis, generation probabilities were computed with a VDJ recombination model fitted to out-of-frame rearrangements, and the resulting probabilities were checked against IGoR. In a later analysis, hypergeometric tests were used to score TCR-TCR, TCR-HLA and TCR-CMV co-occurrence, with a repertoire-size bias correction applied to TCR pairs. False discovery rates were estimated in a later analysis by permuting HLA or CMV assignments 20 times. In a later analysis, co-occurring TCRs were grouped with DBSCAN, and TCRdist sequence similarity was added when clustering was performed within HLA-allele-positive subsets. Repertoires with fewer than 30,000 or more than 120,000 public chains were left out of co-occurrence clustering, as were about five repertoires with anomalous nucleotide sharing. Drawn from immuneACCESS, this table holds only the in-frame rearrangements with V and J called that TCRdb kept. Clones are partly lost; checked studies trace under half to an unresolved V gene and leave the rest unexplained. The DNA gave D and trimming, while V, J and clone size come from that table. Within this sample are 120,000 or so clones, with about 15% of them counted one time only. Jointly, the top ten make up 2.5% to 3% of the sample.

V is cut back by 7 bases and J by 6 bases, with 15 bases in the junction unmatched. CDR1 SGHTA and CDR2 FQGNSA are derived from the germline V gene. From the cysteine up to the phenylalanine, the CDR3 has a length of 16 residues. This entry keeps only the CDR3 DNA: 48 bases, framed from base 1. Sequencing was performed on PBMCs. The clonotype originates from a female donor in good health and CMV-seropositive. The rearranged chain carries TRBV7-2 and TRBJ2-4, with 7 bases matching TRBD1. The sequence in DNA is TGTGCCAGCACCCAGACAGGGAGCCTCTTCGGAAACATTCAGTACTTC. It specifies CASTQTGSLFGNIQYF. Joined to the reference TRBV7-2 and TRBJ2-4 proteins, this CDR3 gives the full variable domain: GAGVSQSPSNKVTEKGKDVELRCDPISGHTALYWYRQSLGQGLEFLIYFQGNSAPDKSGLPSDRFSAERTGGSVSTLTIQRTQQEDSAVYLCASTQTGSLFGNIQYFGAGTRLSVL.